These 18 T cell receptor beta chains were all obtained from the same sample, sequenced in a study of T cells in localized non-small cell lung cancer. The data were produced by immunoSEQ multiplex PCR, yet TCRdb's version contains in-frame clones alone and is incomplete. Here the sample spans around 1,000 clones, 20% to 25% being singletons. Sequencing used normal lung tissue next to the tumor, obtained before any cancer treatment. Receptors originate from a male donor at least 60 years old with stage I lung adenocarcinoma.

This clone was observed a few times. CDR3 sequence (DNA): TGTGCCTGGAGTCATCACCCTTCCGACAGGGGGGGAAACACTGAAGCTTTCTTT. Translation: CAWSHHPSDRGGNTEAFF. The V call is TRBV30, the J call TRBJ1-1, with 9 bases aligning to TRBD1. The CDR3 runs to 18 residues. Trimming cost V 2 bases and J 2 bases; bases outside gene matches: 15. Germline CDR1 and CDR2: GTSNPN and SVGIG (reference sequence).

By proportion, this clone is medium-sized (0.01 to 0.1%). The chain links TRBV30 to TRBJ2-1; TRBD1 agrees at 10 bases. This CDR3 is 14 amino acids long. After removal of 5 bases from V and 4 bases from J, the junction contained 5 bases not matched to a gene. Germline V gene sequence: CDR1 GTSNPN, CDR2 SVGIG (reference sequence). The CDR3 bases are TGTGCCTGGGCTAGGGGACAGGGGTACAATGAGCAGTTCTTC. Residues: CAWARGQGYNEQFF.

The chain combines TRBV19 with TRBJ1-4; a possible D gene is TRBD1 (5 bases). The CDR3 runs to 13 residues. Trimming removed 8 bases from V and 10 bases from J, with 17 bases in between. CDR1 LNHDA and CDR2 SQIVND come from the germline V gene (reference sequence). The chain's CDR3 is CASAEGQEGKLFF. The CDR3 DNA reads TGTGCCAGTGCGGAGGGGCAGGAGGGAAAACTGTTTTTT.

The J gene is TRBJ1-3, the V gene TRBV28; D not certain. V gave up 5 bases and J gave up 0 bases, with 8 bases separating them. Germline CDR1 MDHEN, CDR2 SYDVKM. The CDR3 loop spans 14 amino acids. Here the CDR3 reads CASSREHSGNTIYF. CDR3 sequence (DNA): TGTGCCAGCAGTCGAGAGCACTCTGGAAACACCATATATTTT.

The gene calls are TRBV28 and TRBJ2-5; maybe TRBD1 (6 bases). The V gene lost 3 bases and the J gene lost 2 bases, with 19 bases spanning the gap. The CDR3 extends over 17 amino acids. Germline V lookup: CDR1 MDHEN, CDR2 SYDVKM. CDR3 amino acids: CASSFPVGQTQQETQYF. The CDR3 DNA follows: TGTGCCAGCAGTTTCCCTGTGGGACAAACCCAACAAGAGACCCAGTACTTC.

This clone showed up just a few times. This CDR3 reads CAWSGMNTEAFF. The CDR3 DNA is TGTGCCTGGAGTGGCATGAACACTGAAGCTTTCTTT. J is TRBJ1-1 and V is TRBV30, with D unresolved. This CDR3 comprises 12 residues. Germline CDR1 GTSNPN, CDR2 SVGIG (reference sequence). V shed 1 base and J shed 0 bases, with 3 bases lying between them. Full variable domain (missing parts from reference TRBV30 and TRBJ1-1): SQTIHQWPATLVQPVGSPLSLECTVEGTSNPNLYWYRQAAGRGLQLLFYSVGIGQISSEVPQNLSASRPQDRQFILSSKKLLLSDSGFYLCAWSGMNTEAFFGQGTRLTVV.

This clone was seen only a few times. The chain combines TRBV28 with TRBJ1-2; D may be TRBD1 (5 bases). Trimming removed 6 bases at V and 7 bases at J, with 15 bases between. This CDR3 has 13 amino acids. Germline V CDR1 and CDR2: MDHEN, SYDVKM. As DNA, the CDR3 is TGTGCCAGCAGCCCCGGGGGGGTAGGTGGCTACACCTTC. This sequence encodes CASSPGGVGGYTF.

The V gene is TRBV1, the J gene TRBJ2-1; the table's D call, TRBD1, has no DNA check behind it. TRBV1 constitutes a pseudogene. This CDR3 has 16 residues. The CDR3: CASSQEGLNSYNEQFF. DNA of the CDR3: TGCGCCAGCAGCCAAGAGGGGCTTAACTCCTACAATGAGCAGTTCTTC.

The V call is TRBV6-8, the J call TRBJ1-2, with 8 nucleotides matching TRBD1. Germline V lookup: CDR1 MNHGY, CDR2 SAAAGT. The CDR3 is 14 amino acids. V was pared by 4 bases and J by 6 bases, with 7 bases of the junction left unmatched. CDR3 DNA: TGTGCCAGCAGTTGGACAGGGTCTCCCGATGGCTACACCTTC. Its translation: CASSWTGSPDGYTF.

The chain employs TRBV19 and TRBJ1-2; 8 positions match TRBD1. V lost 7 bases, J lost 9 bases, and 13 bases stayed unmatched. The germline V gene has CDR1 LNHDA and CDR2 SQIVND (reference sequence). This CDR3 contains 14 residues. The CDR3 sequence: CASTSPGQGVSYTF. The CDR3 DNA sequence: TGTGCCAGTACCTCCCCCGGACAGGGAGTGAGCTACACCTTC.

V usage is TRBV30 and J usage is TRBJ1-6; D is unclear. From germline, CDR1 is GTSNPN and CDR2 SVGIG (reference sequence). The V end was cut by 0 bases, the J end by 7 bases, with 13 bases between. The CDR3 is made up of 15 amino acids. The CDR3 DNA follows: TGTGCCTGGAGTGTGGGTGGCCTTCCGAATTCACCCCTCCACTTT. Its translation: CAWSVGGLPNSPLHF.

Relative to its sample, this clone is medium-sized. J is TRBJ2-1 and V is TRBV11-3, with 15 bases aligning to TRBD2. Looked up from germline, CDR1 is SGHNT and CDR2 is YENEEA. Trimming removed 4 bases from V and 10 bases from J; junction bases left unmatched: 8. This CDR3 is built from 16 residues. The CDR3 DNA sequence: TGTGCCAGCAGCTCAGGACTAGCGGGGGGGATACGAGAGCAGTTCTTC. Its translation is CASSSGLAGGIREQFF.

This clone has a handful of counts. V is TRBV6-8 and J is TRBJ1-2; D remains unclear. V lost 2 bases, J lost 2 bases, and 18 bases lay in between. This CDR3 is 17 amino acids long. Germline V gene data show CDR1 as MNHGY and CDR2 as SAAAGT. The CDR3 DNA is TGTGCCAGCAGTTACGGTGGGGATCCCTCTCTCAACTATGGCTACACCTTC. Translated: CASSYGGDPSLNYGYTF.

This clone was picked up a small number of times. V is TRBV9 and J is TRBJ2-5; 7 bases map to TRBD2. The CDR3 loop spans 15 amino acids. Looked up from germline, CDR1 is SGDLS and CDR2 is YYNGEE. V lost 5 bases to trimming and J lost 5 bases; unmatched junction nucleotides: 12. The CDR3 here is CASSEGPTGGETQYF. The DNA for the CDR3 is TGTGCCAGCAGTGAGGGGCCCACGGGGGGTGAGACCCAGTACTTC.

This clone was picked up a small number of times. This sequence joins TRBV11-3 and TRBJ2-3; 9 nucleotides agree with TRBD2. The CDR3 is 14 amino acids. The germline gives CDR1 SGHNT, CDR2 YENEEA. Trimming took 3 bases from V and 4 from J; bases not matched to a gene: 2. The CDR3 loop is CASSLRGGADTQYF. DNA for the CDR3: TGTGCCAGCAGCTTGCGCGGGGGGGCAGATACGCAGTATTTT.

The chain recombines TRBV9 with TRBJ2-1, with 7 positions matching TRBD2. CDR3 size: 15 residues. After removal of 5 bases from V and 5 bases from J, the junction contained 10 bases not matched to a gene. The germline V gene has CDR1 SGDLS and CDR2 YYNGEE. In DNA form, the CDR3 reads TGTGCCAGCAGATTAGCGGGTGGCTTGGACAATGAGCAGTTCTTC. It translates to CASRLAGGLDNEQFF.

The CDR3 DNA reads TGCGCCAGCAGCTTGACAGGGAAGTTGTACGAGCAGTACTTC. This translates into CASSLTGKLYEQYF. This chain links TRBV5-1 with TRBJ2-7, with a possible D match to TRBD1 (6 bases). With 1 base removed from V and 4 bases from J, the gap between germline ends came to 12 bases. Germline CDR1 reads SGHRS; CDR2 reads YFSETQ. The CDR3 runs to 14 residues.

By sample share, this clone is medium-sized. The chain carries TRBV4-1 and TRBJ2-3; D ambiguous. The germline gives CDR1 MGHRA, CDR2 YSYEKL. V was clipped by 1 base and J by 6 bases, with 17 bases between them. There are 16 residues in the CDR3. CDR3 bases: TGCGCCAGCAGCCAAGGATCAGGTGGGGTAATGGATACGCAGTATTTT. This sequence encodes CASSQGSGGVMDTQYF.